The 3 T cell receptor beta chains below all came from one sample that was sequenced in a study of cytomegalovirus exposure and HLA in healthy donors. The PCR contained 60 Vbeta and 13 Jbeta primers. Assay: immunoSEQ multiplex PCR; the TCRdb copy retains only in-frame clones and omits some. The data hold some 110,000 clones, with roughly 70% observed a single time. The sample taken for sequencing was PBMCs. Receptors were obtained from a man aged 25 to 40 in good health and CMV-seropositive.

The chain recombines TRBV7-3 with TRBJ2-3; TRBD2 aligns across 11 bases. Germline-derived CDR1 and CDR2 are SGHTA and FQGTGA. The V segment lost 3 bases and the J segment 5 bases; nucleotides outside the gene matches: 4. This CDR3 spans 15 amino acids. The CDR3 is CASSFSGTSGDTQYF. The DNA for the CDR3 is TGTGCCAGCAGCTTCTCGGGGACTAGCGGAGATACGCAGTATTTT.

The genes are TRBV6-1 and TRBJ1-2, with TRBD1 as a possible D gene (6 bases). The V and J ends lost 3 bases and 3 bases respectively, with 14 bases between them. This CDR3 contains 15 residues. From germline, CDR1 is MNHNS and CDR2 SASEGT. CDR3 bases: TGTGCCAGCAGTGACCGGGGGGCGGGGGACTATGGCTACACCTTC. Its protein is CASSDRGAGDYGYTF.

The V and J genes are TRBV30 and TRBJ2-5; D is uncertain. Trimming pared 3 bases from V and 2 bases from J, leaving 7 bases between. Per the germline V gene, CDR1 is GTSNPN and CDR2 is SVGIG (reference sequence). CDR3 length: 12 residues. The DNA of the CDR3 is TGTGCCTGGAGCGTACGGCAAGAGACCCAGTACTTC. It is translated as CAWSVRQETQYF. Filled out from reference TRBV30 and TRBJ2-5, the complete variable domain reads SQTIHQWPATLVQPVGSPLSLECTVEGTSNPNLYWYRQAAGRGLQLLFYSVGIGQISSEVPQNLSASRPQDRQFILSSKKLLLSDSGFYLCAWSVRQETQYFGPGTRLLVL.